The T cell receptor (beta chain) described here comes from a study of blood T cell repertoires in COVID-19. In the study overall: Donors in the United States, Italy and Spain gave samples during acute or convalescent COVID-19. The cDNA or gDNA used as material had been derived from T cells, B-cell-depleted T cells, or PBMCs.

TCRdb's table, derived via immunoSEQ multiplex PCR, lists solely in-frame clones and lacks some. The sample records approximately 170,000 clones, approximately 75% being singletons. Trimming cost V 5 bases and J 2 bases, with 13 bases left between them. Germline V gene sequence: CDR1 LNHDA, CDR2 SQIVND (reference sequence). The CDR3 length is 15 residues. Sequencing was performed on peripheral blood. The genes are TRBV19 and TRBJ1-5, with D possibly matching TRBD1 (6 bases). The sequence was obtained from a human donor in a cohort sampled during active COVID-19. As DNA, the CDR3 is TGTGCCAGTAGTGGGCAGGGGTGGGGCAATCAGCCCCAGCATTTT. Translation: CASSGQGWGNQPQHF.